This TCR beta chain is from a study of T-cell memory formation after mild COVID-19 (dated by TCRdb to the early 2020s). Looking at the study overall: TCR sequence clusters from the two donors were largely donor specific. In a couple of donors, T-cell clones that expanded and contracted after mild COVID-19 were followed by sequencing TCRalpha and TCRbeta repertoires longitudinally. The cohort was made up of two young adult volunteers, one female and one male, who were previously healthy.

The paper as a whole reports these results and caveats: Whether the second-wave clones peaking on day 37 were SARS-CoV-2 specific was not confirmed. The study included only a couple of mild cases, and larger cohorts that include severe cases with pre-infection samples were judged to be necessary. Contracting CD4+ clones were found mainly in CM and EM memory subsets, while CD8+ clones were enriched in EMRA. Some responding clones were found in pre-infection memory, which suggests that pre-existing cross-reactive memory T cells took part in the SARS-CoV-2 response. Balanced CD4/CD8 phenotypes were observed for clones contracting from day 15 to 85, whereas a bias towards CD4+ was observed for a second wave of clones expanding from day 15 to 37.

Sequencing used an Illumina NovaSeq 6000. TCRalpha and TCRbeta cDNA libraries were constructed by 5'RACE with constant-segment primers, with sample barcodes and unique molecular identifiers being introduced. RNA was extracted from every sample with Trizol reagent. The libraries were amplified in two PCR steps, and the second step added a second sample barcode and Illumina TruSeq adapters. Libraries were sequenced on an Illumina NovaSeq with 2 x 150 bp paired-end reads. Concerning the study's data processing: Demultiplexing of reads and collapsing into UMI-guided consensus sequences were performed with migec v1.2.7. Using mixcr v2.1.11, UMI consensuses were aligned to TRA and TRB V and J templates and then assembled into clonotypes. Expanded or contracted clonotypes were those called significant by both edgeR and NoisET, with noise models trained on biological replicates. edgeR calls used a false discovery rate-adjusted p below 0.01 and a log2 fold-change threshold of 1. As an exploratory analysis of dynamics, max-normalized trajectories of the 1000 most abundant clonotypes were examined by PCA with hierarchical clustering. Separately sequenced CD4+ and CD8+ repertoires were used to assign the CD4 or CD8 phenotype of responding clones. Through fastp at Q25 and MiXCR, TCRdb rebuilt clones from the public reads, retaining in-frame beta chains. Each entry merges the rows of one CDR3 protein and shows their most common DNA and genes. The V and J calls and clone size are TCRdb's, not the authors'. This sample gives some 190,000 distinct CDR3 sequences in total; under 20% of them show up just once. 2% to 2.5% of the sample is held by the ten biggest clonotypes.

Regarding this clonotype: This clone's antigen is unknown. No clone much larger than this one lies a single base away; base qualities are absent.

The CDR3 numbers 15 residues from cysteine through phenylalanine. The only DNA kept is the CDR3, 45 bases in frame from the first base. CDR1 and CDR2, per the germline V gene, are ENHRY and SYGVKD. V and J are trimmed by 11 bases and 2 bases, and the gene matches miss 9 bases of the junction. PBMCs were isolated by Ficoll-Paque density gradient centrifugation. Sequenced: PBMCs or a T cell subset sorted from them (not recorded which). This receptor was identified in an adult woman who had mild COVID-19 (a few samples of this study predate the infection). The sample titles of this study are shuffled in the database, so cell type and time point are left out; the donor was told from shared clones. The chain links TRBV10-3 with TRBJ2-7; 13 junctional bases match TRBD2. The sequenced DNA: TGTGCCTCTCTTGGGGGGACTAGCGGGACCTACGAGCAGTACTTC. Its translation is CASLGGTSGTYEQYF.